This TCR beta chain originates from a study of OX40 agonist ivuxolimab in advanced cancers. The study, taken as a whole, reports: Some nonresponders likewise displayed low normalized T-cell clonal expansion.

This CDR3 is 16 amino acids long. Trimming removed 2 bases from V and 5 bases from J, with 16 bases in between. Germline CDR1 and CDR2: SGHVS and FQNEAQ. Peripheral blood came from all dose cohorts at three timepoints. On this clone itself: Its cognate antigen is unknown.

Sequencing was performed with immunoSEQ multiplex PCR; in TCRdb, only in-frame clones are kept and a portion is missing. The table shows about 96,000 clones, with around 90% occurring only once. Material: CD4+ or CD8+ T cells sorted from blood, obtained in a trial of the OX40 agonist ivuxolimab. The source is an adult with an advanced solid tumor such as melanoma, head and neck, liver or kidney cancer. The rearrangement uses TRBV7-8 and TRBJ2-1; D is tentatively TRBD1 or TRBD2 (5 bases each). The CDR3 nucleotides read TGTGCCAGCAGCTTATCGGGACCCGGATCCAACAATGAGCAGTTCTTC. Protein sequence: CASSLSGPGSNNEQFF.